This T cell receptor beta chain was recovered during a study of immune evolution from preneoplasia to lung adenocarcinoma. Notes on this clone: Its cognate antigen is unknown.

Macro-dissection enriched premalignant or tumor cells before nucleic acid extraction. Produced via immunoSEQ multiplex PCR; TCRdb's table is partial and in-frame only. Among around 39,000 clones listed, about 74% were seen once. Overall study results and limits: Normal lung had the highest top T cell clone frequencies. T cell clonality was higher in KRAS-mutant than EGFR-mutant or wild-type nodules.

The CDR3 has 16 residues. Unmatched junction bases numbered 5, after V lost 4 bases and J lost 2 bases. Per the germline V gene, CDR1 is MNHEY and CDR2 is SVGAGI. This receptor was taken from a person in their 60s with lung adenocarcinoma. V usage is TRBV6-5 and J usage is TRBJ2-7; TRBD2 matches 13 bases. Sequencing was carried out using FFPE invasive lung adenocarcinoma tissue. The CDR3, as DNA: TGTGCCAGCAGTTCGACGGGGACTAGCGGGGCCTACGAGCAGTACTTC. Its protein is CASSSTGTSGAYEQYF.